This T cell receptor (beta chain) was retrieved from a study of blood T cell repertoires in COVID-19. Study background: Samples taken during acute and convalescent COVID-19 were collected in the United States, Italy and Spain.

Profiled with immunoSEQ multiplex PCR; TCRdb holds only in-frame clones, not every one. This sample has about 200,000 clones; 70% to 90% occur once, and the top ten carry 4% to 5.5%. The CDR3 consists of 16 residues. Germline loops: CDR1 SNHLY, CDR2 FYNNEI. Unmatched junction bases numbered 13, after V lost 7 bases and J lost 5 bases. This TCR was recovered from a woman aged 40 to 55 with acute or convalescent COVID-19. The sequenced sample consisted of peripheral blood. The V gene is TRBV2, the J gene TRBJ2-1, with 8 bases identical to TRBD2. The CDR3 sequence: CASNGFLAGLNNEQFF. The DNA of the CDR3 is TGTGCCAGCAATGGGTTCCTAGCGGGCTTGAACAATGAGCAGTTCTTC.